This TCR beta chain was identified during a study of T cell changes during pregnancy in multiple sclerosis. Method: immunoSEQ multiplex PCR; TCRdb's copy keeps in-frame clones and lacks some. There are some 50,000 clones in the sample; approximately 90% occur only once, and approximately 2.9% lies in the top ten. The CDR3 covers 16 residues. The germline V and J ends were trimmed by 3 bases and 7 bases, with 20 bases remaining between them. Germline-derived CDR1 and CDR2 are SGHVS and FNYEAQ. Sample: CD8+ T cells from peripheral blood mononuclear cells, taken in the second trimester of pregnancy. The clonotype originates from a female donor with multiple sclerosis, enrolled in a pregnancy study. V usage is TRBV7-6 and J usage is TRBJ2-3, with a weak D call TRBD2 (6 bases). The CDR3 DNA follows: TGTGCCAGCAGCTTGGCCCCGGGACTCCTTGTTTATACGCAGTATTTT. Amino acid sequence: CASSLAPGLLVYTQYF.